Detailed here is one TCR beta chain. It has no known antigen specificity. Base quality data are lacking; no much larger clone is found one base away. A distance of 11 bases separates the germline ends of V and J, which lose 1 base and 5 bases respectively. The CDR3 runs 14 amino acids, cysteine and phenylalanine included. Just the 42-base CDR3 DNA is kept, in frame starting at base 1. CDR1 LGHNA and CDR2 YSLEER are derived from the germline V gene. These data are taken from a study of cytomegalovirus exposure and HLA in healthy donors (dated by TCRdb to between 2016 and 2019). Context from the whole study: According to an earlier analysis of 587 of the donors, about 170 million T cells yielded over 90 million unique TCR beta sequences and 276 Gb of sequence data. An early release that covered some 630 HLA-typed donors contained about 290 gigabases of sequencing data and 75 million to 100 million unique TCR sequences. The genetic ancestry cluster associated with self-reported Caucasian donors included roughly four fifths of the roughly 400 genotyped donors. The study aimed to test whether signatures of past pathogen exposure could be identified by cataloging public T cell receptors. The study used immunosequencing to profile the T cell repertoires of 666 subjects and linked those repertoires to cytomegalovirus serostatus. A separate validation cohort of over a hundred different subjects was used in addition to the approximately 700-subject first cohort. To predict cytomegalovirus infection status, the study brought together high-throughput TCR immunosequencing, statistical association of individual TCRs with disease status, and machine learning. In a later analysis, previously published TCR beta repertoires from 600 to 850 donors were re-analyzed and high-resolution HLA genotyping was added so that TCR occurrence patterns could be studied. Rather than drawing on any new phenotypic data, the later analysis identified candidate immune exposures from TCR beta sequences and the way those sequences occurred across donors. In an earlier analysis of several hundred of the donors, high-throughput TCR beta sequencing was used to judge whether each TCR beta V gene segment behaved as functional or pseudogenic. Alongside the repertoire data, information on donor age, sex, ethnicity and CMV serostatus was compiled. Genome-wide SNP genotypes for about 65% of the 666 donors were used in a later genetic analysis, which treated that subset as a discovery cohort. Every repertoire in the discovery cohort had been generated on one and the same sequencing platform. HLA typing covered class I and class II loci at four-digit resolution. Typing coverage varied by locus: 629-630 donors for A, B, C, DRB1 and DQB1; roughly 500 for DQA1; 606 for DPA1; fewer than 480 for DPB1. Because of strong linkage in the cohort, 5 or 6 DR-DQ haplotypes were treated as single units for association and clustering. Among under 450 genotyped donors of the cohort, an average of approximately 240,000 unique TCR beta nucleotide sequences were sequenced per donor, roughly 20% of them non-productive.

The cohort was made up of roughly 670 healthy bone marrow donors. All cohort members were sampled while nominally healthy, although unrecorded immune exposures were likely present. The donor tested CMV seronegative, placing the donor among the 352 seronegative members of the cohort. Each donor provided a peripheral blood sample, and peripheral blood mononuclear cells were used for TCR beta sequencing. The Qiagen DNeasy Blood Extraction Kit was used to extract genomic DNA from the blood cell samples. The library came from the immunoSEQ multiplex PCR assay. For the multiplex PCR, a mixture combining 60 forward primers for TCR Vbeta segments and 13 reverse primers for TCR Jbeta segments was used. The CDR3 region of rearranged TCR beta genes was amplified from genomic DNA by a multiplex PCR assay. The amplified TCR beta libraries were sequenced on the Illumina HiSeq System as 87-base-pair reads. For the original study's pipeline: A later analysis counted about 82 million unique TCR beta chains across the 690 or so repertoires, and approximately 11 million of these chains were shared by at least two donors. Raw reads were error-corrected and collapsed into unique sequences by a nearest-neighbor algorithm in which closely related sequences were merged to remove PCR and sequencing errors. Alignment of CDR3 sequences to IMGT reference sequences was used to assign V, D and J gene segments. For a sequence to be retained, at least a six-nucleotide match to both a V gene segment and a J gene segment was required. Rearrangements were called productive when the CDR3 lacked stop codons and stayed in frame with V and J; all others were non-productive. CDR3 was defined according to IMGT convention as the region running from the second conserved V-encoded cysteine to the conserved J-encoded phenylalanine. The earlier analysis of 587 of the donors excluded sequences that lacked an unambiguous match to a single V gene segment. An earlier analysis of 450 to 650 of the donors called V segments functional above 56.7% productive rearrangements and segregating when the between-donor standard deviation exceeded 5%. A statistical classification framework was developed to diagnose cytomegalovirus status using the catalog of TCR beta chain sequences. In a later analysis, V and J genes were assigned by comparing TCR nucleotide sequences against IMGT/GENE-DB human TR gene sequences. Using the TCRdist pipeline, a later analysis assigned CDR3 sequences along with most-parsimonious VDJ recombination scenarios. In a later analysis, each TCR beta chain was defined by its CDR3 amino acid sequence together with its V-gene family, and reads without a unique V-gene family were excluded. To address suspected cross-contamination and a sequencing artifact, a later analysis removed a few hundred highly shared, low-generation-probability nucleotide sequences. A later analysis calculated a clonal expansion index for each public chain from normalized within-repertoire ranks of inferred template counts. In a later analysis, generation probabilities were computed using a VDJ recombination model fitted to out-of-frame rearrangements, and the results were checked against IGoR. In a later analysis, hypergeometric tests were used to score TCR-TCR, TCR-HLA and TCR-CMV co-occurrence, with a repertoire-size bias correction applied to TCR pairs. To estimate false discovery rates, a later analysis permuted the HLA or CMV assignments 20 times. In a later analysis, co-occurring TCRs were grouped with DBSCAN, and TCRdist sequence similarity was added when clustering was performed within HLA-allele-positive subsets. For co-occurrence clustering, repertoires with fewer than 30,000 or more than 120,000 public chains were excluded, along with roughly 5 repertoires with anomalous nucleotide sharing. TCRdb took this table from immuneACCESS and kept in-frame rearrangements with V and J called. Such tables lack part of the clones; where checked against another copy, unresolved V genes explain under half of the gap, and the rest is unexplained. V, J and clone size were drawn from that table, and D and trimming were deduced from the DNA. This sample is represented by more than 90,000 clones; about 80% of them were singletons. The biggest ten clones account for about 0.71% of the sample.

Overall study results and their limits: In a later genetic analysis, a missense DCLRE1C variant was associated with V-gene and J-gene trimming of TCR beta chains, and the association was replicated in an independent cohort. Because some donors lacked HLA typing at each locus, the association tests relied only on the typed subset. This cohort had only TCR beta chains sequenced, and the lack of alpha or paired-chain data limited which features could be detected. Immune exposure information for the cohort was limited to CMV serostatus. Correlated functional status among segregating V segments might be attributable to linkage disequilibrium, but an unknown experimental factor could not be ruled out. According to a later analysis, TCR association rates differed among HLA loci, with DRB1 alleles showing the most associated TCRs and HLA-C alleles showing the fewest. An earlier analysis of approximately 540 of the donors showed that most TCR beta V segments appeared in productive rearrangements either about 90% or about 30% of the time, which broadly matched IMGT annotations. It was suggested by the authors that the approach could potentially be generalized to other disease states and immunological phenotypes. Assigning TCR associations to individual alleles was difficult when HLA alleles, especially DR and DQ, strongly co-occurred. Sequencing depth was assumed to be roughly uniform across donors in the presence/absence analyses, though that assumption may not hold. Compared with the approximately 600-donor mean, donors in an Asian-associated ancestry cluster had fewer N-insertions in productive TCRs, according to a later genetic analysis. In a later analysis, HLA-associated TCR beta chains showed more clonal expansion and lower generation probabilities than non-associated chains that were equally common. A later analysis reported that several top co-occurrence clusters appeared linked to parvovirus B19, influenza, CMV and Epstein-Barr virus. Most TCR sequences were observed very rarely across donors, whereas some public TCRs were present in many individuals. Most CMV-associated TCR beta chains appeared to be HLA-restricted in a later analysis, and the HLA associations seemed to be driven largely by CMV exposure. In a later analysis, over 15,000 TCR beta sequences were associated with specific HLA alleles at a false discovery rate of 0.05. A few of the identified cytomegalovirus-associated TCR beta chains were confirmed in vitro to be specific for cytomegalovirus antigens. Some IMGT-functional V segments, including TRBV6-2 and TRBV6-3, could not be distinguished by the 87-base-pair reads and were therefore excluded. Because counts were too low, around 17 rarely observed V segments, including chromosome 9 orphons, were left out of the earlier analysis of approximately 500 of the donors. A further reported finding was that TCR beta sequences accurately predicted the HLA-A and HLA-B alleles for most subjects in the first cohort. The classifier was reported to diagnose cytomegalovirus status with high specificity and sensitivity in both the original and validation cohorts. The study listed approximately 150 TCR beta chains as associated with cytomegalovirus. A cluster of highly shared sequence variants was judged likely to represent a technical artifact of the sequencing pipeline.

This TCR derives from a woman aged 55-70 years in good health and CMV-seronegative. The chain links TRBV4-3 with TRBJ1-1; the D gene identity is not certain. Sample: PBMCs. The CDR3 has the sequence CASSQAVRGTEAFF. The nucleotide sequence is given as TGCGCCAGCAGCCAAGCCGTTCGGGGAACTGAAGCTTTCTTT.